The 13 T cell receptor beta chains below all came from one sample that was sequenced in a study of control samples from healthy donors and cancer patients. The method was immunoSEQ multiplex PCR; TCRdb's version includes in-frame clones alone and lacks a portion of them. The sample includes 99,000 or so clones, 83% of them seen just once. Material for sequencing was blood. These receptors all come from a woman aged 45-65 years in good health.

CDR3 amino acids: CASSDGTSRGEPYTQYF. CDR3 in DNA: TGTGCCAGCAGCGACGGGACTAGCAGGGGGGAACCCTATACGCAGTATTTT. The J gene is TRBJ2-3, the V gene TRBV7-3, with TRBD2 identical over 9 bases. Per germline, CDR1 SGHTA and CDR2 FQGTGA. This CDR3 is 17 amino acids long. V was pared by 5 bases and J by 7 bases, with 16 bases of the junction left unmatched.

The V and J genes are TRBV5-4 and TRBJ1-1; D remains ambiguous. The length of the CDR3 is 15 residues. With 0 bases removed from V and 2 bases from J, the gap between germline ends came to 11 bases. Looked up from germline, CDR1 is SGHNT and CDR2 is YYREEE (reference sequence). The CDR3 region is CASSLAGKGNTEAFF. The CDR3 DNA sequence: TGTGCCAGCAGCTTGGCCGGGAAGGGAAACACTGAAGCTTTCTTT.

This clone is a singleton in its sample. J is TRBJ2-5 and V is TRBV15; D possibly uses TRBD1 or TRBD2 (5 bases each). Trimming stripped 5 bases from V and 0 bases from J, with 13 bases between. There are 15 residues in the CDR3. The germline V gene encodes CDR1 LNHNV and CDR2 YYDKDF (reference sequence). The DNA of the CDR3 is TGTGCCACCAGCGGAGGCAGACAGTACCAAGAGACCCAGTACTTC. Translating gives CATSGGRQYQETQYF.

The chain recombines TRBV28 with TRBJ2-3; TRBD1 matches 11 bases. Germline V lookup: CDR1 MDHEN, CDR2 SYDVKM. The length of the CDR3 is 17 residues. V was clipped by 6 bases and J by 5 bases; unmatched bases: 13. CDR3 in DNA: TGTGCCAGCAGCCCCCTCCCGGGACAGGGGGTTGAAGATACGCAGTATTTT. Protein: CASSPLPGQGVEDTQYF.

The chain is built from TRBV14 and TRBJ1-6; no reliable D call. The V end was cut by 1 base, the J end by 9 bases, with 4 bases between. The CDR3 totals 12 residues. In germline, CDR1 is SGHDN, CDR2 FVKESK. The CDR3 nucleotides are TGTGCCAGCAGCCAAGTCCCTTCACCCCTCCACTTT. Translating it yields CASSQVPSPLHF.

The chain employs TRBV4-1 and TRBJ1-5; 7 bases line up with TRBD1. J lost 0 bases, V lost 0 bases, and 11 bases had no gene match. The V gene's germline CDR1 is MGHRA and CDR2 YSYEKL. The CDR3 totals 19 residues. This CDR3 reads CASSQDEQGVSGSNQPQHF. The CDR3 DNA reads TGCGCCAGCAGCCAAGATGAGCAGGGGGTATCAGGTAGCAATCAGCCCCAGCATTTT.

The genes are TRBV29-1 and TRBJ2-7; D is ambiguous. The CDR3 consists of 14 residues. Germline CDR1 SQVTM, CDR2 ANQGSEA. The germline V and J ends were trimmed by 7 bases and 2 bases, with 18 bases remaining between them. Written as DNA, the CDR3 is TGCAGCGCAACCTTGAGTTCAGTTGCCTACGAGCAGTACTTC. Translating gives CSATLSSVAYEQYF.

The chain has TRBV3-1 (or the pseudogene TRBV3-2) and TRBJ2-2, with a tentative D call TRBD2 (6 bases). The CDR3 extends over 16 amino acids. Trimming removed 0 bases at V and 5 bases at J, with 13 bases between. From germline, CDR1 is LGHDT and CDR2 YNNKEL (reference sequence). The CDR3 sequence: CASSQETRWRTGELFF. The CDR3 nucleotides are TGTGCCAGCAGCCAAGAGACTAGGTGGAGGACCGGGGAGCTGTTTTTT.

The V call is TRBV19, the J call TRBJ2-1; 9 bases match TRBD2. Trimming took 5 bases from V and 8 from J; bases not matched to a gene: 13. This CDR3 region has 16 residues. Germline V gives CDR1 LNHDA, CDR2 SQIVND (reference sequence). The DNA of the CDR3 is TGTGCCAGTAGTGCCTTCCTAGCGGGGATGGGGGATGAGCAGTTCTTC. Translating gives CASSAFLAGMGDEQFF.

The J gene is TRBJ2-1, the V gene TRBV7-8; no reliable D call. The CDR3 is 16 amino acids. V shed 5 bases and J shed 0 bases, with 14 bases lying between them. Germline CDR1 is SGHVS and CDR2 is FQNEAQ. The CDR3 sequence: CASSPARLSSYNEQFF. As DNA, the CDR3 is TGTGCCAGCAGCCCAGCCCGTCTTAGCTCCTACAATGAGCAGTTCTTC. Complete variable domain (other parts from reference TRBV7-8 and TRBJ2-1): GAGVSQSPRYKVAKRGQDVALRCDPISGHVSLFWYQQALGQGPEFLTYFQNEAQLDKSGLPSDRFFAERPEGSVSTLKIQRTQQEDSAVYLCASSPARLSSYNEQFFGPGTRLTVL.

This clone appeared once. The chain combines TRBV5-1 with TRBJ2-3, with D perhaps TRBD2 (6 bases). Trimming took 2 bases from V and 2 from J, leaving 12 bases between them. Germline values: CDR1 SGHRS, CDR2 YFSETQ. The CDR3 is 15 amino acids. In DNA, the CDR3 is TGCGCCAGCAGCTTCGGAGGGTCCCCCACAGATACGCAGTATTTT. Protein sequence: CASSFGGSPTDTQYF.

Sample share makes this clone medium-sized. Different DNA sequences within this sample yield the same CDR3. The rearrangement links TRBV6-5 to TRBJ1-1, with a tentative D call TRBD1 (5 bases). The V end lost 2 bases, the J end lost 4 bases, and 5 bases lay between the germline ends. The CDR3 runs to 12 residues. CDR1 MNHEY and CDR2 SVGAGI come from the germline V gene. This chain's CDR3 is CASSYGGTEAFF. The DNA for the CDR3 is TGTGCCAGCAGTTACGGGGGCACTGAAGCTTTCTTT.

The chain employs TRBV24-1 and TRBJ1-1, with 8 bases aligning to TRBD1. This CDR3 contains 13 residues. Per the germline V gene, CDR1 is KGHDR and CDR2 is SFDVKD. The V gene end was trimmed by 7 bases and the J gene end by 1 base; junction bases not matched to a gene: 1. CDR3 sequence (DNA): TGTGCCACCAGCGGACAGGGGAACACTGAAGCTTTCTTT. This sequence encodes CATSGQGNTEAFF.